Listed below are T cell receptor beta chains from one sample, sequenced in a study of shared clonotypes between healthy human individuals. Measured with immunoSEQ multiplex PCR; TCRdb has only the in-frame clones, and not every one. The sample yields about 2.3 million clones, under 95% seen once. The sample comprised naive CD4+ T cells from PBMCs. Source of these receptors: a young man in good health. Some clones in this sample may be carry-over from other donors' samples. Both conserved end residues are part of each CDR3. The order of the fields is clone size, V gene, J gene, D gene, CDR3 length, CDR3 protein, CDR3 DNA. The D gene is left open where the match is weak. Where a row states a size, it is once, few, many or the class of an expanded clone; other rows omit it.

abundance: NA; v_gene: TRBV4-1; j_gene: TRBJ2-1; d_gene: NA; len: 16; CDR3aa: CASSQEPLPVYTEQFF; CDR3nt: TGCGCCAGCAGCCAAGAGCCCCTCCCAGTTTACACTGAGCAGTTCTTC
abundance: NA; v_gene: TRBV6-4; j_gene: TRBJ2-2; d_gene: NA; len: 17; CDR3aa: CASSTSQNPTNTGELFF; CDR3nt: TGTGCCAGCAGTACCTCGCAGAACCCGACGAACACCGGGGAGCTGTTTTTT
abundance: once; v_gene: TRBV18; j_gene: TRBJ2-1; d_gene: TRBD2; len: 17; CDR3aa: CASSPPSGARTSNEQFF; CDR3nt: TGTGCCAGCTCACCACCGAGCGGGGCCAGGACTAGCAATGAGCAGTTCTTC
abundance: NA; v_gene: TRBV19; j_gene: TRBJ1-1; d_gene: NA; len: 15; CDR3aa: CASTQGGRKNTEAFF; CDR3nt: TGTGCCAGTACCCAAGGGGGGCGGAAGAACACTGAAGCTTTCTTT
abundance: NA; v_gene: TRBV4-1; j_gene: TRBJ2-7; d_gene: TRBD2; len: 15; CDR3aa: CASSQGGGRRYEQYF; CDR3nt: TGCGCCAGCAGCCAAGGGGGCGGGAGAAGGTACGAGCAGTACTTC
abundance: NA; v_gene: TRBV5-6; j_gene: TRBJ2-5; d_gene: NA; len: 15; CDR3aa: CASSLGVTQSETQYF; CDR3nt: TGTGCCAGCAGCTTGGGAGTCACCCAGTCGGAGACCCAGTACTTC
abundance: NA; v_gene: TRBV28; j_gene: TRBJ2-7; d_gene: NA; len: 14; CDR3aa: CASSPSAYAYEQYF; CDR3nt: TGTGCCAGCAGCCCCAGTGCGTACGCCTACGAGCAGTACTTC
abundance: NA; v_gene: TRBV5-1; j_gene: TRBJ2-7; d_gene: TRBD2; len: 16; CDR3aa: CASSLDTASGAYEQYF; CDR3nt: TGCGCCAGCAGCTTGGATACGGCTAGCGGGGCCTACGAGCAGTACTTC
abundance: NA; v_gene: TRBV6-1; j_gene: TRBJ1-2; d_gene: NA; len: 13; CDR3aa: CASTLGGSYGYTF; CDR3nt: TGTGCCAGCACTCTTGGAGGTTCTTATGGCTACACCTTC
abundance: NA; v_gene: TRBV10-1; j_gene: TRBJ2-1; d_gene: NA; len: 14; CDR3aa: CASSERTGGNEQFF; CDR3nt: TGCGCCAGCAGTGAACGGACTGGGGGCAATGAGCAGTTCTTC
abundance: NA; v_gene: TRBV7-9; j_gene: TRBJ1-4; d_gene: TRBD1; len: 15; CDR3aa: CASSLTGTTNEKLFF; CDR3nt: TGTGCCAGCAGCTTGACAGGGACCACTAATGAAAAACTGTTTTTT
abundance: NA; v_gene: TRBV19; j_gene: TRBJ1-3; d_gene: TRBD1; len: 16; CDR3aa: CASRYAGTGAGNTIYF; CDR3nt: TGTGCCAGTAGATACGCCGGGACAGGGGCGGGAAACACCATATATTTT
abundance: NA; v_gene: TRBV5-1; j_gene: TRBJ1-3; d_gene: NA; len: 16; CDR3aa: CASSLAGAQWGNTLYF; CDR3nt: TGCGCCAGCAGCTTGGCAGGTGCTCAGTGGGGAAACACCTTATATTTT
abundance: NA; v_gene: TRBV18; j_gene: TRBJ1-2; d_gene: NA; len: 14; CDR3aa: CASSPTGSNYGYTF; CDR3nt: TGTGCCAGCTCGCCCACAGGTTCTAACTATGGCTACACCTTC
abundance: NA; v_gene: TRBV5-4; j_gene: TRBJ2-5; d_gene: NA; len: 16; CDR3aa: CASSLAAASAEETQYF; CDR3nt: TGTGCCAGCAGCTTGGCCGCGGCTAGCGCGGAGGAGACCCAGTACTTC
abundance: NA; v_gene: TRBV5-4; j_gene: TRBJ1-1; d_gene: NA; len: 13; CDR3aa: CASSPWGGAEAFF; CDR3nt: TGTGCCAGCAGCCCGTGGGGAGGTGCTGAAGCTTTCTTT
abundance: NA; v_gene: TRBV4-3; j_gene: TRBJ1-4; d_gene: TRBD1; len: 15; CDR3aa: CASSRASGTGRELFF; CDR3nt: TGCGCCAGCAGCCGAGCTTCAGGGACAGGCCGAGAACTGTTTTTT
abundance: NA; v_gene: TRBV25-1; j_gene: TRBJ2-7; d_gene: NA; len: 13; CDR3aa: CASSDWQFYEQYF; CDR3nt: TGTGCCAGCAGTGACTGGCAGTTCTACGAGCAGTACTTC
abundance: NA; v_gene: TRBV6-5; j_gene: TRBJ2-7; d_gene: NA; len: 13; CDR3aa: CASSYRGFNEQYF; CDR3nt: TGTGCCAGCAGTTACAGGGGGTTTAACGAGCAGTACTTC
abundance: NA; v_gene: TRBV5-5; j_gene: TRBJ2-7; d_gene: NA; len: 15; CDR3aa: CASSLIERITYEQYF; CDR3nt: TGTGCCAGCAGCTTGATAGAAAGAATCACCTACGAGCAGTACTTC
abundance: once; v_gene: TRBV6-5; j_gene: TRBJ1-1; d_gene: TRBD1; len: 15; CDR3aa: CASRLYPTGGYEAFF; CDR3nt: TGTGCCAGCAGACTATATCCCACAGGGGGCTATGAAGCTTTCTTT
abundance: NA; v_gene: TRBV18; j_gene: TRBJ2-7; d_gene: NA; len: 16; CDR3aa: CASSANRVRSFYEQYF; CDR3nt: TGTGCCAGCTCAGCAAACCGGGTCAGATCTTTCTACGAGCAGTACTTC
abundance: NA; v_gene: TRBV28; j_gene: TRBJ2-1; d_gene: TRBD2; len: 16; CDR3aa: CASSRGGSGAGNEQFF; CDR3nt: TGTGCCAGCAGCCGGGGGGGTAGCGGGGCCGGGAATGAGCAGTTCTTC
abundance: NA; v_gene: TRBV7-6; j_gene: TRBJ2-5; d_gene: TRBD1; len: 15; CDR3aa: CASSLRQGPQETQYF; CDR3nt: TGTGCCAGCAGCTTACGACAGGGCCCCCAAGAGACCCAGTACTTC
abundance: NA; v_gene: TRBV5-1; j_gene: TRBJ2-1; d_gene: TRBD1; len: 15; CDR3aa: CASSLGGQVNNEQFF; CDR3nt: TGCGCCAGCAGCTTGGGGGGACAGGTCAACAATGAGCAGTTCTTC
abundance: NA; v_gene: TRBV7-9; j_gene: TRBJ2-5; d_gene: NA; len: 15; CDR3aa: CASSLRRSGQETQYF; CDR3nt: TGTGCCAGCAGCTTACGGCGATCTGGGCAAGAGACCCAGTACTTC
abundance: once; v_gene: TRBV25-1; j_gene: TRBJ2-1; d_gene: TRBD1; len: 14; CDR3aa: CASSKQGAVDEQFF; CDR3nt: TGTGCCAGCAGCAAGCAGGGGGCGGTTGATGAGCAGTTCTTC
abundance: NA; v_gene: TRBV7-3; j_gene: TRBJ2-2; d_gene: NA; len: 13; CDR3aa: CASSLQGTGELFF; CDR3nt: TGTGCCAGCAGCTTACAAGGCACCGGGGAGCTGTTTTTT
abundance: NA; v_gene: TRBV5-1; j_gene: TRBJ1-1; d_gene: NA; len: 14; CDR3aa: CASSSRTGNTEAFF; CDR3nt: TGCGCCAGCAGCTCCCGGACGGGGAACACTGAAGCTTTCTTT